This T cell receptor (beta chain) was sequenced during a study of T-cell memory formation after mild COVID-19. In regard to this clonotype: Its antigen is currently unknown.

Study-wide findings and caveats: The main location of contracting CD4+ clones was CM and EM, and that of contracting CD8+ clones was EMRA. Clones contracting across day 15 to 85 had a balanced CD4/CD8 profile; later expanding clones leaned CD4+. Among clones peaking at day 37 in the second wave, SARS-CoV-2 specificity remained unconfirmed.

5'RACE primed at constant segments yielded TCR alpha and TCR beta cDNA libraries bearing sample barcodes and UMIs. TCRdb recomputed calls from the 5' RACE reads with MiXCR, one row per CDR3 protein. This table has around 250,000 distinct CDR3 sequences, approximately 9% appearing once. The CDR3 has 15 amino acids. Germline CDR1 and CDR2: SGHTA and FQGNSA. Trimming removed 4 bases at V and 5 bases at J, with 18 bases between. The sequence derives from a man between 18 and 35 years old who had mild COVID-19 (a few samples of this study predate the infection). Cell type and time point are not known. The gene calls are TRBV7-2 and TRBJ2-7; the D is unclear. Source material: PBMCs or a T cell subset sorted from them (not recorded which). The CDR3 loop reads CASSWVAWGQDEQYF. CDR3 DNA sequence: TGTGCCAGCAGCTGGGTTGCGTGGGGTCAGGACGAGCAGTACTTC.